This passage covers 21 T cell receptor beta chains from one sample sequenced in a study of identifying expanded T cells in peripheral blood. Here immunoSEQ multiplex PCR was the method, and the copy in TCRdb shows in-frame clones only, minus some. The table has roughly 100,000 clones, about 87% seen once. Specimen: blood. The receptors come from a person aged 18-70 years in good health.

J is TRBJ2-7 and V is TRBV5-6; the D is unclear. Germline values: CDR1 SGHDT, CDR2 YYEEEE. The CDR3 has 15 residues. V lost 9 bases and J lost 2, with 21 bases in between. The CDR3 sequence: CATKDRSRVPYEQYF. For the CDR3, the DNA is TGTGCCACCAAAGATCGAAGTAGGGTTCCCTACGAGCAGTACTTC.

The rearrangement joins TRBV7-9 to TRBJ1-1, with a weak D call TRBD1 (5 bases). V was shortened by 5 bases and J by 6 bases, with 13 bases between the two germline ends. Germline V lookup: CDR1 SEHNR, CDR2 FQNEAQ (reference sequence). The CDR3 extends over 13 amino acids. For the CDR3, the DNA is TGTGCCAGCAGCGCATCGGTGGGGGCTGAAGCTTTCTTT. It specifies CASSASVGAEAFF.

The chain combines TRBV6-5 with TRBJ2-3; D not resolved. V was cut by 6 bases and J by 1 base, with 5 bases left in between. The germline gives CDR1 MNHEY, CDR2 SVGAGI. This CDR3 comprises 12 residues. Here the CDR3 DNA reads TGTGCCAGCAGCCCCCGCACAGATACGCAGTATTTT. Protein sequence: CASSPRTDTQYF.

The J gene is TRBJ2-4, the V gene TRBV10-3, with 7 bases identical to TRBD1. Germline assignment: CDR1 ENHRY and CDR2 SYGVKD. This CDR3 contains 16 residues. After removal of 3 bases from V and 3 bases from J, the junction contained 8 bases not matched to a gene. CDR3 in amino acids: CAISDRQGSDKNIQYF. The CDR3, as DNA: TGTGCCATCAGTGACCGACAGGGAAGTGACAAAAACATTCAGTACTTC.

The chain is built from TRBV19 and TRBJ1-1; D is undetermined. The CDR3 contains 14 residues. Between the trimmed V and J ends, which lost 1 base and 1 base, there was a span of 7 bases. From germline, CDR1 is LNHDA and CDR2 SQIVND (reference sequence). The CDR3 DNA reads TGTGCCAGTAGTATAGCACCGGCGAACACTGAAGCTTTCTTT. Amino acids: CASSIAPANTEAFF.

This clone was observed a handful of times. CDR3 amino acids: CASSPQGQRQETQYF. As DNA, the CDR3 is TGTGCCAGCAGCCCCCAAGGGCAGCGACAAGAGACCCAGTACTTC. The rearrangement uses TRBV7-9 and TRBJ2-5; D unclear. Germline loops: CDR1 SEHNR, CDR2 FQNEAQ (reference sequence). The CDR3 length is 15 residues. V lost 5 bases, J lost 2 bases, and 15 bases lay in between.

The genes are TRBV7-2 and TRBJ1-6, with D unresolved. This CDR3 has 15 residues. Germline assignment: CDR1 SGHTA and CDR2 FQGNSA. V was pared by 1 base and J by 0 bases, with 4 bases between. The CDR3 reads CASSLGGSYNSPLHF. CDR3 DNA sequence: TGTGCCAGCAGCTTAGGGGGCTCCTATAATTCACCCCTCCACTTT.

V gene TRBV6-5 combines with J gene TRBJ2-7, with a weak D call TRBD2 (6 bases). CDR3 length equals 14 residues. CDR1 and CDR2 (germline): MNHEY, SVGAGI. The V end lost 7 bases, the J end lost 2 bases, and 15 bases lay between the germline ends. CDR3 loop: CASTRGSGAYEQYF. Written as DNA, the CDR3 is TGTGCCAGCACCCGAGGCTCGGGGGCCTACGAGCAGTACTTC.

This clone was observed a handful of times. The chain's CDR3 is CATRAWTGEGQPQHF. In DNA form, the CDR3 reads TGTGCCACCCGTGCCTGGACAGGGGAGGGTCAGCCCCAGCATTTT. The chain employs TRBV6-4 and TRBJ1-5; 9 nucleotides match TRBD1. Germline lookup yields CDR1 MRHNA and CDR2 SNTAGT. The CDR3 has 15 amino acids. With 10 bases clipped from V and 6 bases from J, the junction kept 13 bases outside the gene matches.

This clone has more than one count but fewer than ten. CDR3 sequence: CSVDLQGSEKLFF. The CDR3 nucleotides read TGCAGCGTTGACCTACAGGGTTCCGAAAAACTGTTTTTT. This chain links TRBV29-1 with TRBJ1-4, with a weak D call TRBD1 (6 bases). Trimming shortened V by 3 bases and J by 8 bases, and 13 bases separated the two germline ends. Germline lookup yields CDR1 SQVTM and CDR2 ANQGSEA. The CDR3 has 13 residues.

The V gene is TRBV6-6, the J gene TRBJ1-2; D is unclear. This CDR3 is built from 14 residues. Deletions cut 6 bases from V and 0 bases from J, with 11 bases between. CDR1 is MNHNY and CDR2 is SVGAGI in the germline V gene (reference sequence). Here the CDR3 DNA reads TGTGCCAGCAGCCCCGCCACTACTAACTATGGCTACACCTTC. Protein product: CASSPATTNYGYTF.

The chain combines TRBV2 with TRBJ1-4; D gene ambiguous. Looked up from germline, CDR1 is SNHLY and CDR2 is FYNNEI. V was trimmed by 7 bases and J by 8 bases, leaving 17 bases between them. The CDR3 spans 14 residues. CDR3 in amino acids: CASKTGSPSEKLFF. The CDR3 DNA sequence: TGTGCCAGCAAAACCGGTTCCCCGTCGGAAAAACTGTTTTTT.

CDR3 amino acids: CASSPEEFYGYTF. As DNA, the CDR3 is TGTGCCAGCAGCCCCGAGGAATTCTATGGCTACACCTTC. The rearrangement joins TRBV11-2 to TRBJ1-2; D is unclear. The ends were cut back, 5 bases at V and 4 bases at J, with 11 bases in the middle. This CDR3 spans 13 amino acids. Germline values: CDR1 SGHAT, CDR2 FQNNGV.

This chain joins TRBV28 and TRBJ2-2, with D unclear. Germline V gene lookup returns CDR1 MDHEN and CDR2 SYDVKM. CDR3 length equals 13 residues. Trimming left V 10 bases short and J 1 base short, with 10 bases between. The CDR3 region is CATSFRNTGELFF. CDR3 DNA: TGTGCCACCTCTTTCAGGAACACCGGGGAGCTGTTTTTT.

The chain has TRBV9 and TRBJ1-3; unclear D gene. This CDR3 is built from 15 residues. V was shortened by 6 bases and J by 2 bases, with 15 bases between the two germline ends. Per germline, CDR1 SGDLS and CDR2 YYNGEE. The CDR3 is CASTRSWVPGNTIYF. CDR3 nucleotides: TGTGCCAGCACCAGATCGTGGGTTCCTGGAAACACCATATATTTT.

The table lists this clone with a few counts. The rearrangement uses TRBV4-3 and TRBJ2-1, with TRBD1 identical over 9 bases. J was trimmed by 6 bases and V by 1 base; bases with no gene match: 7. Germline V gene sequence: CDR1 LGHNA, CDR2 YSLEER. This CDR3 contains 16 residues. This CDR3 is CASSQVRDREVNEQFF. For the CDR3, the DNA is TGCGCCAGCAGCCAAGTAAGGGACAGGGAGGTCAATGAGCAGTTCTTC.

This sequence joins TRBV7-9 and TRBJ1-5; the D is unclear. Per germline, CDR1 SEHNR and CDR2 FQNEAQ (reference sequence). CDR3 length equals 14 residues. Trimming stripped 5 bases from V and 7 bases from J, with 15 bases between. The CDR3 sequence is CASSPIPLRQPQHF. In nucleotides, the CDR3 is TGTGCCAGCAGCCCCATCCCGCTAAGGCAGCCCCAGCATTTT.

This clone was picked up one time. The chain carries TRBV5-1 and TRBJ2-1; D is perhaps TRBD2 (6 bases). CDR1 and CDR2 (germline): SGHRS, YFSETQ. V lost 0 bases and J 3 bases, leaving 13 bases between the germline ends. The CDR3 spans 16 residues. In DNA, the CDR3 is TGCGCCAGCAGCTTGGTGGAGCGGGCCCTCTACAATGAGCAGTTCTTC. As protein: CASSLVERALYNEQFF.

The chain joins TRBV5-8 to TRBJ2-7; no clear D gene. The V gene's germline CDR1 is SGHTS and CDR2 YDEGEE. V gave up 4 bases and J gave up 1 base, with 18 bases separating them. There are 16 residues in the CDR3. The CDR3 DNA follows: TGTGCCAGCAGCCACACCGACTCCCGAAGGTCCTACGAGCAGTACTTC. Translated, it gives CASSHTDSRRSYEQYF.

This chain connects TRBV13 to TRBJ2-5, with D possibly called TRBD1 or TRBD2 (5 bases each). This CDR3 spans 15 amino acids. Germline loops: CDR1 PRHDT, CDR2 FYEKMQ (reference sequence). V lost 2 bases and J lost 2, with 12 bases in between. The CDR3 nucleotides are TGTGCCAGCAGCTTACTAAGGGACCCTCAAGAGACCCAGTACTTC. This codes for CASSLLRDPQETQYF. Full variable domain (missing parts from reference TRBV13 and TRBJ2-5): AAGVIQSPRHLIKEKRETATLKCYPIPRHDTVYWYQQGPGQDPQFLISFYEKMQSDKGSIPDRFSAQQFSDYHSELNMSSLELGDSALYFCASSLLRDPQETQYFGPGTRLLVL.

The chain combines TRBV11-3 with TRBJ1-1; D not resolved. CDR3 length equals 13 residues. The V and J ends lost 3 bases and 3 bases respectively, with 8 bases between them. Germline CDR1 is SGHNT and CDR2 is YENEEA. DNA for the CDR3: TGTGCCAGCAGCTTGCTTCGGGACACTGAAGCTTTCTTT. This gives the protein CASSLLRDTEAFF.